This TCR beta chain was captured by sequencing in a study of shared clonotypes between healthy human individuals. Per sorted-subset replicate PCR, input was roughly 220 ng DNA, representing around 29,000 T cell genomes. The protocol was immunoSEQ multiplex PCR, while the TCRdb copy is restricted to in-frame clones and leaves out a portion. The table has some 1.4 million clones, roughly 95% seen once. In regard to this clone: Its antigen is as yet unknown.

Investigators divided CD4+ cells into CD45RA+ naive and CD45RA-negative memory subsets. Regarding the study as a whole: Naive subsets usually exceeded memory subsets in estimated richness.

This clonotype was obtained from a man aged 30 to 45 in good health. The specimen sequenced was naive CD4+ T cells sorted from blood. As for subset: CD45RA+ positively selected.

CDR3 amino acids: CASSKPTTGTQPQHF. CDR3 coding DNA: TGTGCCAGCAGCAAGCCTACCACAGGGACTCAGCCCCAGCATTTT. This sequence joins TRBV21-1 and TRBJ1-5; the table names TRBD1, a call not compared with the DNA. TRBV21-1 has pseudogene status. This CDR3 has 15 residues.